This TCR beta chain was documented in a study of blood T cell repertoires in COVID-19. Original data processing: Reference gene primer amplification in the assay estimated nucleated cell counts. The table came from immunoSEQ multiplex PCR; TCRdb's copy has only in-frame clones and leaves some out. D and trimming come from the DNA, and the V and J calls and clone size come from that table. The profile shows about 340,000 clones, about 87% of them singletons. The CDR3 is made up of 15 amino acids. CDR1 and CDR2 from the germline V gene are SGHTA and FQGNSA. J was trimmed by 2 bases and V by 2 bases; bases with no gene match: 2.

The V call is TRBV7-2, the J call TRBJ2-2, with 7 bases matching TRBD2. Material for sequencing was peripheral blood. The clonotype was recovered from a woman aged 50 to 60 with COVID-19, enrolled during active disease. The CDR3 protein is CASSLTSVNTGELFF. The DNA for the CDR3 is TGTGCCAGCAGCTTAACTAGCGTAAACACCGGGGAGCTGTTTTTT.